The rows below give T cell receptor beta chains drawn from one sample of a study of blood T cells in healthy people across ages. TCRdb re-derived calls from the 5' RACE reads in MiXCR, one entry per CDR3 protein. Seen here are about 1.1 million distinct CDR3 sequences, around two fifths observed once, and the top ten hold about an eighth. The source material was blood. These receptors were collected from a man between 18 and 29 years old in good health. Each CDR3 is given with its conserved first and last residue. D genes are given only for firm matches. Clone size, where shown, is once, few, many, or a class for clones that have expanded.

-,TRBV14,-,TRBJ2-3,TGTGCCAGCAGCCGTACGGGGGCCGCCACAGATACGCAGTATTTT,CASSRTGAATDTQYF
-,TRBV7-2,few,TRBJ2-6,TGTGCCAGCAGCTTAGCTGTAGAAGCTGGGGCCAACGTCCTGACTTTC,CASSLAVEAGANVLTF
-,TRBV2,few,TRBJ1-2,TGTGCCAGCAGTGAAAAGGGAGGGGACTATGGCTACACCTTC,CASSEKGGDYGYTF
TRBD1,TRBV6-5,many,TRBJ1-2,TGTGCCAGCAGTCGCGGACAGGATGGCTACACCTTC,CASSRGQDGYTF
-,TRBV29-1,few,TRBJ2-1,TGCAGCGTTGGGCCCAATGAGCAGTTCTTC,CSVGPNEQFF
-,TRBV4-2,-,TRBJ1-4,TGTGCCAGCAGCCAAGATTGGGCTGAAAAACGGTTTTTT,CASSQDWAEKRFF
-,TRBV27,many,TRBJ2-5,TGTGCCAGTCGGGGCGGGCAAGAGACCCAGTACTTC,CASRGGQETQYF
-,TRBV7-9,few,TRBJ2-1,TGTGCCAGCAGCTCGGACTGGAGGAAGTTCTTC,CASSSDWRKFF
-,TRBV13,once,TRBJ2-2,TGTGCCAGCAGCCGCTGGACGCAAGAAACCGGGGAGCTGTTTTTT,CASSRWTQETGELFF
-,TRBV6-1,few,TRBJ1-1,TGTGCCAGCAGTGGACGGACAGACATGAACACTGAAGCTTTCTTT,CASSGRTDMNTEAFF
-,TRBV7-9,many,TRBJ1-2,TGTGCCAGCAGTTCTGATCCTAGCGGCTATGGCTACACCTTC,CASSSDPSGYGYTF
TRBD2,TRBV7-6,-,TRBJ2-5,TGTGCCAGCAGCATCGAGCGGGGGCAAGAGACCCAGTACTTC,CASSIERGQETQYF
-,TRBV29-1,many,TRBJ1-1,TGCAGCGGGGGACACCCGAACACTGAAGCTTTCTTT,CSGGHPNTEAFF
-,TRBV9,-,TRBJ2-7,TGTGCCAGCAGCGTAGCTCAGGCAGGACTTAGCTCCTACAATGAGCAGTACTTC,CASSVAQAGLSSYNEQYF
-,TRBV3-1,-,TRBJ2-1,TGTGCCAGCAGCCAGGATTCTGGCAGCAATGAGCAGTTCTTC,CASSQDSGSNEQFF
-,TRBV18,once,TRBJ2-5,TGTGCCAGCTCACCACCGGTCGCGGAGACCCAGTACTTC,CASSPPVAETQYF
TRBD2,TRBV5-1,-,TRBJ2-2,TGCGCCAGCAGCTTCGTAAGGACTAGCGGGGGCACGCACACCGGGGAGCTGTTTTTT,CASSFVRTSGGTHTGELFF
-,TRBV12-3/TRBV12-4,-,TRBJ2-4,TGTGCCAGCAGTTTAGTCAAGCCCCCGGGGGACGAAAACATTCAGTACTTC,CASSLVKPPGDENIQYF
-,TRBV5-1,-,TRBJ1-6,TGCGCCAGCAGCTTGAGTACTACAGGCTCCCGATCACCCCTCCACTTT,CASSLSTTGSRSPLHF
-,TRBV20-1,few,TRBJ1-2,TGCAGTGCGACCCGACTCAATGGCTACACCTTC,CSATRLNGYTF
TRBD2,TRBV12-3/TRBV12-4,few,TRBJ2-1,TGTGCCAGCAGTTTGGGACTAGCGGGGGGGCCCAATGAGCAGTTCTTC,CASSLGLAGGPNEQFF
-,TRBV27,-,TRBJ1-5,TGTGCCAGCAGACCTAGACAGGCCTCGCTCAATCAGCCCCAGCATTTT,CASRPRQASLNQPQHF
-,TRBV12-3/TRBV12-4,few,TRBJ2-3,TGTGCCAGCAGTTTAGGTCATAAAGATACGCAGTATTTT,CASSLGHKDTQYF
-,TRBV28,-,TRBJ1-2,TGTGCCACCTTTCAGCAAGGAACACACAACTATGGCTACACCTTC,CATFQQGTHNYGYTF
TRBD1,TRBV6-5,-,TRBJ2-2,TGTGCCAGCAAGGACAGGGGGTCGGGTATCGGGGAGCTGTTTTTT,CASKDRGSGIGELFF
-,TRBV4-1,-,TRBJ1-1,TGCGCCAGCAGCCAAGTTCCCAGGAATTTGAACACTGAAGCTTTCTTT,CASSQVPRNLNTEAFF
-,TRBV2,-,TRBJ1-2,TGTGCCAACATAGACAACAGGGTCCGTGGCTACACCTTC,CANIDNRVRGYTF
TRBD2,TRBV14,-,TRBJ2-5,TGTGCCAACAGCCCGGGACTAGCGGAGACCCAGTACTTC,CANSPGLAETQYF
-,TRBV29-1,many,TRBJ1-2,TGCAGCGCAGACGACGGAAGCCGTGGGGAAGGCTACACCTTC,CSADDGSRGEGYTF
-,TRBV5-1,-,TRBJ2-3,TGCGCCAGCAGCTTGGCCGGCCTTCAAGATACGCGGTATTTT,CASSLAGLQDTRYF
-,TRBV5-1,once,TRBJ1-1,TGCGCCAGCAGCCAATCTCAAGGGGATTCAGGCACTGAAGCTTTCTTT,CASSQSQGDSGTEAFF
-,TRBV4-1,few,TRBJ1-2,TGCGCCAGCAGCCTGTATATTGACGAAAAGATATATGGCTACACCTTC,CASSLYIDEKIYGYTF
TRBD2,TRBV7-2,few,TRBJ2-3,TGTGCCAGCAGCTTACAGGCTCTAGGGAGGGAAGATACGCAGTATTTT,CASSLQALGREDTQYF
-,TRBV4-2,few,TRBJ2-7,TGTGCCAGCAGCCAAGATCCGAGGGTCGAGCAGTACTTC,CASSQDPRVEQYF
-,TRBV6-6,-,TRBJ1-1,TGTGCCAGCAGGGGGATTGGGGACACTGAAGCTTTCTTT,CASRGIGDTEAFF
-,TRBV11-2,-,TRBJ2-5,TGTGCCAGCAGCTTAGATCTTGGGACTTTGTACCAAGAGACCCAGTACTTC,CASSLDLGTLYQETQYF
-,TRBV4-1,-,TRBJ1-1,TGCGCCAGCAGCCCGGCAGCGGGTTACACTGAAGCTTTCTTT,CASSPAAGYTEAFF
-,TRBV15,few,TRBJ1-5,TGTGCCACCAGCGCCCGTTACCCCGCGGGCTCTAGCAATCAGCCCCAGCATTTT,CATSARYPAGSSNQPQHF
-,TRBV5-6,-,TRBJ1-2,TGTGCCAGCTCCCCGTGGAAAGGGGACTACACCTTC,CASSPWKGDYTF
-,TRBV28,-,TRBJ1-2,TGTGCTGCGGGGGACTATGGCTACACCTTC,CAAGDYGYTF
-,TRBV30,-,TRBJ1-2,TGTGCCTGGAGCGATGGGACGGATTATGGCTACACCTTC,CAWSDGTDYGYTF
-,TRBV18,-,TRBJ2-2,TGTGCCAGCTCACCGGAGTTCACCGGGGAGCTGTTTTTT,CASSPEFTGELFF
-,TRBV10-3,few,TRBJ2-7,TGTGCCATCAGTGATATAGGTGTCTACGAGCAGTACTTC,CAISDIGVYEQYF
-,TRBV20-1,few,TRBJ1-3,TGCAGTGCCACCGACAGCAACTCTGGAAACACCATATATTTT,CSATDSNSGNTIYF
-,TRBV9,few,TRBJ1-1,TGTGCCAGCAGCGTAGATGGGAGGAACACTGAAGCTTTCTTT,CASSVDGRNTEAFF
TRBD1,TRBV12-3/TRBV12-4,-,TRBJ2-2,TGTGCCAGCAGAATAAGACAGGGTGCCACCGGGGAGCTGTTTTTT,CASRIRQGATGELFF
TRBD1,TRBV6-5,-,TRBJ2-1,TGTGCCAGCAGCTCTGGACAGGACCTCTCCTACAATGAGCAGTTCTTC,CASSSGQDLSYNEQFF
-,TRBV5-1,-,TRBJ2-1,TGCGCCAGCAGCATAACAGGTAGTAGCTCCTACAATGAGCAGTTCTTC,CASSITGSSSYNEQFF
-,TRBV7-6,-,TRBJ2-7,TGTGCCATAGCGGAAGGCAATGAGCAGTACTTC,CAIAEGNEQYF
-,TRBV28,-,TRBJ2-3,TGTGCCAGCAGGGATGTAGGTACGCAGTATTTT,CASRDVGTQYF
-,TRBV10-3,-,TRBJ1-1,TGTGCCATCAGTGGGACAGTAAACACTGAAGCTTTCTTT,CAISGTVNTEAFF
TRBD1,TRBV6-6,-,TRBJ1-4,TGTGCCAGCAGCGATACAGGGGTTGCTGAAAAACTGTTTTTT,CASSDTGVAEKLFF
TRBD1,TRBV5-5,-,TRBJ2-5,TGTGCCAGCAGCTTAGGACAGGGGTTCGTATTGAATGAGCAGTACTTC,CASSLGQGFVLNEQYF